A single sample is the source of the 28 T cell receptor beta chains below, sequenced in a study of CD8 T cells in ankylosing spondylitis. Their target antigens are unknown. From the 5' RACE reads, TCRdb called clonotypes with MiXCR, one entry per CDR3 protein. The sample has under 550,000 distinct CDR3 sequences, roughly a quarter seen once. The study, taken as a whole, reports: Made up of about eight highly homologous variants, a TCR beta motif appeared characteristic of ankylosing spondylitis blood.

The sample taken for sequencing was blood, either unsorted or a sorted T cell fraction (not recorded which). The receptor set was obtained from a male donor with ankylosing spondylitis.

This sequence joins TRBV5-5 and TRBJ2-2; 8 positions match TRBD1. This CDR3 region has 14 residues. Germline V gene lookup returns CDR1 SGHKS and CDR2 YYEKEE (reference sequence). Unmatched junction bases numbered 4, after V lost 4 bases and J lost 5 bases. The CDR3 spells CASSQDRVTGELFF. The CDR3 DNA sequence: TGTGCCAGCAGCCAGGACAGGGTGACCGGGGAGCTGTTTTTT.

This clonotype was found many times. CDR3 loop: CASSFQGMNTEAFF. CDR3 nucleotide sequence: TGTGCCAGCAGCTTTCAGGGGATGAACACTGAAGCTTTCTTT. The chain couples TRBV7-2 to TRBJ1-1; possible D gene TRBD1, 6 bases. Trimming took 3 bases from V and 0 from J, leaving 8 bases between them. This CDR3 has 14 residues. The germline V gene encodes CDR1 SGHTA and CDR2 FQGNSA.

DNA for the CDR3: TGCAGTGCTAGAAGTCCGGGACAGGGGTCCTACGAGCAGTACTTC. This encodes CSARSPGQGSYEQYF. The rearrangement joins TRBV20-1 to TRBJ2-7; 10 nucleotides align to TRBD1. The V segment lost 2 bases and the J segment 1 base; nucleotides outside the gene matches: 5. Germline loops: CDR1 DFQATT, CDR2 SNEGSKA (reference sequence). The CDR3 has 15 residues.

This clonotype was observed at least ten times. The chain links TRBV3-1 to TRBJ2-1; maybe TRBD1 (6 bases). This CDR3 has 14 amino acids. Germline V CDR1 and CDR2: LGHDT, YNNKEL (reference sequence). Trimming took off 1 base at V and 8 bases at J, with 12 bases between the two ends. CDR3 coding DNA: TGTGCCAGCAGCCAAGGAAATACAGGGTATGAGCAGTTCTTC. Its protein is CASSQGNTGYEQFF.

J is TRBJ2-5 and V is TRBV10-3, with D perhaps matching TRBD1 (5 bases). This CDR3 spans 15 amino acids. Between the trimmed V and J ends, which lost 3 bases and 5 bases, there was a span of 16 bases. CDR1 and CDR2 from the germline V gene are ENHRY and SYGVKD. In DNA form, the CDR3 reads TGTGCCATCAGTGACGGCAACAGGTTGGGGGAGACCCAGTACTTC. Protein: CAISDGNRLGETQYF.

The CDR3 protein is CATSTRQGAGELFF. CDR3 nucleotide sequence: TGTGCCACCAGCACCAGACAGGGGGCCGGGGAGCTGTTTTTT. The gene calls are TRBV15 and TRBJ2-2; 9 nucleotides match TRBD1. Per the germline V gene, CDR1 is LNHNV and CDR2 is YYDKDF (reference sequence). This CDR3 has 14 amino acids. The V gene end was trimmed by 4 bases and the J gene end by 6 bases; junction bases not matched to a gene: 3.

This clonotype was picked up a small number of times. The chain uses TRBV20-1 and TRBJ2-3; TRBD2 aligns across 7 bases. CDR3 length equals 15 residues. With V trimmed by 0 bases and J by 4 bases, 7 bases remained unmatched. Per the germline V gene, CDR1 is DFQATT and CDR2 is SNEGSKA (reference sequence). The CDR3 DNA sequence: TGCAGTGCTAGAGACCCTCGGCGGGAGCCAGATACGCAGTATTTT. Translation: CSARDPRREPDTQYF.

The chain recombines TRBV20-1 with TRBJ2-1, with 11 bases identical to TRBD2. The CDR3 covers 15 residues. The germline V gene has CDR1 DFQATT and CDR2 SNEGSKA (reference sequence). J lost 4 bases, V lost 6 bases, and 8 bases had no gene match. CDR3 in amino acids: CSAKRTSGPYNEQFF. The DNA for the CDR3 is TGCAGTGCAAAACGGACTAGCGGGCCTTACAATGAGCAGTTCTTC.

The chain has TRBV3-1 and TRBJ2-4; D not certain. Trimming cost V 4 bases and J 0 bases, with 7 bases left between them. This CDR3 spans 14 amino acids. CDR1 LGHDT and CDR2 YNNKEL come from the germline V gene (reference sequence). The CDR3: CASSLNAAKNIQYF. The CDR3 coding sequence is TGTGCCAGCAGCCTAAATGCAGCCAAAAACATTCAGTACTTC.

This chain uses TRBV10-2 with TRBJ1-3, with TRBD1 matching 8 bases. The ends lost 6 bases at V and 1 base at J; junction bases unmatched: 8. Germline V gives CDR1 WSHSY, CDR2 SAAADI. The CDR3 totals 16 residues. Written as DNA, the CDR3 is TGCGCCAGCAGAAGGGGGACAGGTGCATCTGGAAACACCATATATTTT. It specifies CASRRGTGASGNTIYF.

V gene TRBV2 combines with J gene TRBJ2-5; D is possibly TRBD2 (5 bases). The CDR3 contains 15 residues. The germline gives CDR1 SNHLY, CDR2 FYNNEI. V was cut by 2 bases and J by 1 base, with 11 bases left in between. The DNA of the CDR3 is TGTGCCAGCAGTGAATGGTGGGAGAGCCAAGAGACCCAGTACTTC. Translating gives CASSEWWESQETQYF. The whole variable domain, remainder taken from reference TRBV2 and TRBJ2-5, is EPEVTQTPSHQVTQMGQEVILRCVPISNHLYFYWYRQILGQKVEFLVSFYNNEISEKSEIFDDQFSVERPDGSNFTLKIRSTKLEDSAMYFCASSEWWESQETQYFGPGTRLLVL.

This chain joins TRBV10-3 and TRBJ1-5, with TRBD1 as a possible D gene (6 bases). CDR1 is ENHRY and CDR2 is SYGVKD in the germline V gene. This CDR3 contains 16 residues. Between the trimmed V and J ends, which lost 2 bases and 1 base, there was a span of 12 bases. This CDR3 reads CAISEVRGLSNQPQHF. The CDR3 DNA sequence: TGTGCCATCAGTGAGGTTCGGGGGCTGAGCAATCAGCCCCAGCATTTT.

The chain links TRBV4-1 to TRBJ2-1; D may match TRBD1 or TRBD2 (5 bases each). From germline, CDR1 is MGHRA and CDR2 YSYEKL. V was clipped by 4 bases and J by 5 bases, with 9 bases between them. This CDR3 region has 13 residues. DNA of the CDR3: TGCGCCAGCAGCCGGGACCATAACAATGAGCAGTTCTTC. It specifies CASSRDHNNEQFF.

This rearrangement joins TRBV24-1 to TRBJ2-1; 7 positions match TRBD1. V was clipped by 4 bases and J by 6 bases; unmatched bases: 11. CDR1 and CDR2 (germline): KGHDR, SFDVKD. The CDR3 is 16 amino acids. The CDR3 reads CATSERQGSYLNEQFF. DNA for the CDR3: TGTGCCACCAGTGAGAGACAGGGAAGCTACCTCAATGAGCAGTTCTTC.

This clonotype was counted only a few times. The rearrangement uses TRBV15 and TRBJ2-7, with D unclear. Germline assignment: CDR1 LNHNV and CDR2 YYDKDF (reference sequence). This CDR3 comprises 15 residues. V lost 0 bases to trimming and J lost 3 bases, with 12 bases between them. The CDR3 DNA reads TGTGCCACCAGCAGAGATATAGGGCAGATCTACGAGCAGTACGTC. As protein: CATSRDIGQIYEQYV.

This clonotype was detected only a few times. The V and J genes are TRBV20-1 and TRBJ2-5; 10 bases align to TRBD2. The CDR3 totals 15 residues. The germline V gene has CDR1 DFQATT and CDR2 SNEGSKA (reference sequence). J was trimmed by 5 bases and V by 6 bases; bases with no gene match: 12. CDR3: CSATFLAGGRETQYF. In nucleotides, the CDR3 is TGCAGTGCAACGTTTTTAGCGGGAGGCCGGGAGACCCAGTACTTC.

This clonotype was seen a handful of times. The CDR3 sequence: CASSLRRAPNEKLFF. Here the CDR3 DNA reads TGTGCCAGCAGCTTAAGGAGGGCGCCTAATGAAAAACTGTTTTTT. The genes are TRBV7-8 and TRBJ1-4; no reliable D call. The V gene lost 2 bases and the J gene lost 3 bases, with 10 bases spanning the gap. The CDR3 sequence is 15 residues long. Per the germline V gene, CDR1 is SGHVS and CDR2 is FQNEAQ. Full variable domain (outside the CDR3, taken from reference TRBV7-8 and TRBJ1-4): GAGVSQSPRYKVAKRGQDVALRCDPISGHVSLFWYQQALGQGPEFLTYFQNEAQLDKSGLPSDRFFAERPEGSVSTLKIQRTQQEDSAVYLCASSLRRAPNEKLFFGSGTQLSVL.

The rearrangement links TRBV5-1 to TRBJ2-1; 8 nucleotides line up with TRBD2. The germline CDR1 and CDR2 sequences are SGHRS and YFSETQ. V lost 0 bases to trimming and J lost 7 bases; unmatched junction nucleotides: 9. The CDR3 runs 16 residues. Here the CDR3 reads CASSLDAREGRNEQFF. CDR3 in DNA: TGCGCCAGCAGCTTGGATGCCCGGGAGGGCCGAAATGAGCAGTTCTTC.

This clonotype was seen only a few times. The chain carries TRBV7-2 and TRBJ1-1; possibly TRBD1 for D (5 bases). V was cut by 5 bases and J by 6 bases, with 16 bases left in between. Germline V lookup: CDR1 SGHTA, CDR2 FQGNSA. This CDR3 comprises 14 residues. The CDR3 DNA reads as TGTGCCAGCAGCCCAGCTGGGGCGGGCTCTGAAGCTTTCTTT. It codes for CASSPAGAGSEAFF.

The chain carries TRBV20-1 and TRBJ2-1; TRBD1 or TRBD2 may be the D gene (5 bases each). Germline assignment: CDR1 DFQATT and CDR2 SNEGSKA (reference sequence). The CDR3 extends over 16 amino acids. V was trimmed by 7 bases and J by 5 bases, leaving 24 bases between them. Written as DNA, the CDR3 is TGCAGTGTCGCGAGGGGCACGGGAAGCATCGACAATGAGCAGTTCTTC. Its protein is CSVARGTGSIDNEQFF.

The table lists this clonotype with a few counts. The J gene is TRBJ2-3, the V gene TRBV20-1; D not resolved. The CDR3 loop spans 10 amino acids. Germline CDR1 is DFQATT and CDR2 is SNEGSKA (reference sequence). The ends were cut back, 6 bases at V and 8 bases at J, with 9 bases in the middle. Here the CDR3 DNA reads TGCAGTGCCCCACTTGCTACGCAGTATTTT. This sequence encodes CSAPLATQYF.

This clonotype turned up a few times. The J gene is TRBJ2-3, the V gene TRBV11-2; 7 nucleotides match TRBD2. J lost 1 base, V lost 2 bases, and 3 bases had no gene match. CDR1 is SGHAT, CDR2 FQNNGV, per germline. The CDR3 is 15 residues long. The CDR3 region is CASSLKTSGTDTQYF. CDR3 nucleotide sequence: TGTGCCAGCAGCTTAAAAACTAGCGGCACAGATACGCAGTATTTT.

This clonotype was recorded a few times. The chain is built from TRBV5-1 and TRBJ2-7; 10 nucleotides agree with TRBD2. V lost 4 bases, J lost 0 bases, and 4 bases stayed unmatched. The V gene's germline CDR1 is SGHRS and CDR2 YFSETQ. The CDR3 runs to 15 residues. As DNA, the CDR3 is TGCGCCAGCAGCCTCGGGACTAGCGACTCCTACGAGCAGTACGTC. Translating it yields CASSLGTSDSYEQYV.

The chain employs TRBV11-3 and TRBJ2-7; 9 bases map to TRBD1. The germline gives CDR1 SGHNT, CDR2 YENEEA. The CDR3 consists of 14 residues. V gave up 3 bases and J gave up 6 bases; unmatched junction bases: 6. CDR3 loop: CASSFGTGFGEQYV. The CDR3 nucleotides are TGTGCCAGCAGCTTTGGGACAGGGTTTGGCGAGCAGTACGTC.

This clonotype has just a few counts. The rearrangement joins TRBV7-6 to TRBJ2-5; 8 nucleotides align to TRBD2. Germline CDR1 and CDR2: SGHVS and FNYEAQ. The V and J ends lost 1 base and 3 bases, in that order; junction bases with no gene match: 10. The CDR3 consists of 17 residues. DNA for the CDR3: TGTGCCAGCAGCTTAGTTCCTCGGGGGGGGCAAAAAGAGACCCAGTACTTC. Residues: CASSLVPRGGQKETQYF.

This clonotype was picked up a small number of times. J is TRBJ1-1 and V is TRBV28, with D perhaps matching TRBD1 (6 bases). The CDR3 has 14 amino acids. The V gene's germline CDR1 is MDHEN and CDR2 SYDVKM. V dropped 5 bases and J dropped 4 bases, with 14 bases sitting between them. This CDR3 reads CASSTLQGFTEAFF. The CDR3, as DNA: TGTGCCAGCAGTACCCTACAGGGATTCACTGAAGCTTTCTTT.

This clonotype was seen a handful of times. The rearrangement links TRBV5-5 to TRBJ1-5; weak D call: TRBD1 (5 bases). CDR1 is SGHKS and CDR2 is YYEKEE in the germline V gene (reference sequence). Between the trimmed V and J ends, which lost 3 bases and 11 bases, there was a span of 24 bases. This CDR3 has 16 residues. The CDR3, as DNA: TGTGCCAGCAGCTCCTACGACGACAGTTTTCTCCAGTCCCAGCATTTT. As protein: CASSSYDDSFLQSQHF.

A few counts support this clonotype. The chain combines TRBV20-1 with TRBJ2-3, with 11 bases lining up with TRBD2. V dropped 2 bases and J dropped 4; count of bases not matched to a gene: 2. Germline V gives CDR1 DFQATT, CDR2 SNEGSKA (reference sequence). This CDR3 contains 14 residues. CDR3 DNA: TGCAGTGCTAGACTAGCGGGAGGCCCAGATACGCAGTATTTT. This translates into CSARLAGGPDTQYF.